The sequence of this T cell receptor beta chain was determined in a study of spatial heterogeneity in lung cancer. Notes on this clonotype: What it binds is not known.

Time point denoted: blood at routine non-recurrence follow-up after resection. Overall study results and limits: Follow-up blood showed ubiquitous expanded tumor TCRs less than blood at resection did.

This CDR3 has 13 residues. The germline gives CDR1 MNHEY, CDR2 SVGAGI. The V end was cut by 6 bases, the J end by 4 bases, with 10 bases between. Unique molecular identifiers, one per molecule, were present on every TCR cDNA molecule. MiXCR was run by TCRdb on the 5' RACE reads, yielding one entry per CDR3 protein. The data contain more than 75,000 distinct CDR3 sequences, roughly 19% of them singletons. The sequencing here drew on PBMCs, taken at follow-up. J is TRBJ1-3 and V is TRBV6-5; D uncertain. The source is a male donor with early-stage non-small cell lung cancer. CDR3 coding DNA: TGTGCCAGCAGCTCAAACAGCGGAAACACCATATATTTT. This gives the protein CASSSNSGNTIYF.